This entry is about one TCR beta chain. The CDR3 runs 12 residues. CDR1 is GTSNPN and CDR2 is SVGIG in the germline V gene (reference sequence). The UMIs carried a 6-nucleotide sample barcode, and they were added by template switching. Reanalyzing the 5' RACE reads, TCRdb keeps one entry per CDR3 protein, without DNA. The sample table sets out 300,000 to 400,000 distinct CDR3 sequences. This specimen comes from a study of monozygotic twins with inflammatory bowel disease. The clonotype was recovered from a human donor with ulcerative colitis or Crohn's disease, or a healthy co-twin of an affected twin (not recorded which). Sequenced: blood. V is TRBV30 and J is TRBJ2-1. The CDR3 protein is CAWSKEYNEQFF. The full variable domain, with the rest looked up from reference TRBV30 and TRBJ2-1, is SQTIHQWPATLVQPVGSPLSLECTVEGTSNPNLYWYRQAAGRGLQLLFYSVGIGQISSEVPQNLSASRPQDRQFILSSKKLLLSDSGFYLCAWSKEYNEQFFGPGTRLTVL.